Each of the 11 T cell receptor beta chains below was sequenced from the same sample in a study of blood T cell repertoires in COVID-19. Assay used: immunoSEQ multiplex PCR; TCRdb lists only in-frame clones, some missing. The repertoire holds some 150,000 clones, with 87% as singletons. Sequences were obtained from peripheral blood. The receptors originated from a man in his fifties or sixties with active COVID-19.

The DNA for the CDR3 is TGCGCCAGCAGCTGGACAGGGGACTTTCGGAATTCACCCCTCCACTTT. This codes for CASSWTGDFRNSPLHF. The chain carries TRBV5-1 and TRBJ1-6; TRBD1 aligns across 9 bases. V lost 3 bases to trimming and J lost 7 bases; unmatched junction nucleotides: 8. This CDR3 has 16 residues. The germline V gene has CDR1 SGHRS and CDR2 YFSETQ.

The rearrangement links TRBV21-1 to TRBJ1-4; the table's TRBD1 call for D was not verified on the DNA. TRBV21-1 is termed a pseudogene. This CDR3 region has 18 residues. In nucleotides, the CDR3 is TGTGCCAGCAGCAAAGTTCGGACAGGGAAAAGGGATAATGAAAAACTGTTTTTT. Amino acid sequence: CASSKVRTGKRDNEKLFF.

This clone showed up just a few times. The J gene is TRBJ2-2, the V gene TRBV5-1; TRBD1 aligns across 9 bases. This CDR3 comprises 15 residues. Germline CDR1 reads SGHRS; CDR2 reads YFSETQ. J was trimmed by 8 bases and V by 0 bases; bases with no gene match: 5. CDR3 residues: CASSLAGQGRGELFF. In nucleotides, the CDR3 is TGCGCCAGCAGCTTGGCAGGACAGGGGAGAGGGGAGCTGTTTTTT.

This clone came up once. A read error may account for a junction end that differs from germline. The chain carries TRBV6-5 and TRBJ1-4; a weak D match, TRBD1 (6 bases). The CDR3 contains 14 residues. Germline V CDR1 and CDR2: MNHEY, SVGAGI. Here the CDR3 DNA reads TGTGCCTGCAGAACAGGGCGGGCTAATGAAAAACTGTTTTTT. Translating it yields CACRTGRANEKLFF.

The chain carries TRBV2 and TRBJ2-7; TRBD2 is a possible D gene (5 bases). CDR1 is SNHLY and CDR2 is FYNNEI in the germline V gene. Between the trimmed V and J ends, which lost 6 bases and 0 bases, there was a span of 12 bases. CDR3 length: 14 residues. The DNA of the CDR3 is TGTGCCAGCAGGACCCGGGATTACTCCTACGAGCAGTACTTC. Its protein product is CASRTRDYSYEQYF.

The J gene is TRBJ2-2, the V gene TRBV11-3, with D unresolved. Trimming removed 0 bases from V and 8 bases from J, with 4 bases in between. CDR1 and CDR2 from the germline V gene are SGHNT and YENEEA. The CDR3 totals 12 residues. The CDR3 here is CASSLDIGELFF. The CDR3 DNA sequence: TGTGCCAGCAGCTTAGATATTGGGGAGCTGTTTTTT.

The genes are TRBV6-5 and TRBJ1-1; D is undetermined. Deletions cut 4 bases from V and 1 base from J, with 7 bases between. CDR3 size: 13 residues. Germline CDR1 and CDR2: MNHEY and SVGAGI. This CDR3 is CASSLLRNTEAFF. DNA of the CDR3: TGTGCCAGCAGTTTACTAAGGAACACTGAAGCTTTCTTT.

The rearrangement joins TRBV4-1 to TRBJ1-2, with 10 bases that match TRBD1. Trimming at V came to 6 bases and at J to 3 bases, leaving 10 bases not matched to a gene. Germline CDR1 reads MGHRA; CDR2 reads YSYEKL. The CDR3 has 16 amino acids. The CDR3 loop is CASRSLRTGGHYGYTF. Here the CDR3 DNA reads TGCGCCAGCAGAAGTTTGCGGACAGGGGGACACTATGGCTACACCTTC.

The V and J genes are TRBV7-9 and TRBJ1-3, with TRBD1 matching over 10 bases. The germline V gene encodes CDR1 SEHNR and CDR2 FQNEAQ (reference sequence). CDR3 length: 17 amino acids. Losses at the gene ends were 7 bases for V and 0 bases for J; bases not matched to a gene: 9. In DNA, the CDR3 is TGTGCCAGCAACCTTCCGGGACAGGGGCTCTCTGGAAACACCATATATTTT. Its translation is CASNLPGQGLSGNTIYF.

The chain uses TRBV6-5 and TRBJ1-2, with D uncertain. V was pared by 10 bases and J by 4 bases, with 10 bases between. This CDR3 has 11 residues. Germline-derived CDR1 and CDR2 are MNHEY and SVGAGI. The CDR3 reads CATDTIYGYTF. The CDR3 DNA follows: TGTGCCACAGATACTATCTATGGCTACACCTTC.

This chain connects TRBV5-4 to TRBJ2-3, with 15 bases fitting TRBD2. V trimming: 3 bases; J trimming: 7 bases; junction bases outside the gene matches: 9. The CDR3 runs to 17 residues. Germline V gene lookup returns CDR1 SGHNT and CDR2 YYREEE (reference sequence). CDR3 region: CASSSGLAGGVSYTQYF. Here the CDR3 DNA reads TGTGCCAGCAGCTCGGGACTAGCGGGGGGTGTTTCTTATACGCAGTATTTT.